This T cell receptor beta chain was sequenced during a study of blood T cells in healthy people across ages. Notes on the study in general: Comparison with aged donors showed that long-lived donors had more naive CD4+ cells and higher diversity.

Aged about 6 to 100, donors were systemically healthy Caucasians from Russia. Peripheral blood samples of around 9.8 milliliters were drawn from each donor. Each sample yielded at least 6 micrograms of PBMC total RNA. Worth noting for this clonotype: Its target is unknown.

Primed by a sample-barcoded 5' primer and a J-beta primer mix, a second PCR proceeded for roughly 6 to 12 cycles. TCRdb used MiXCR to reprocess the 5' RACE reads, holding one entry per CDR3 protein. This table has approximately 350,000 distinct CDR3 sequences, roughly half appearing once. This sequence was found in a man aged 60 to 75 in good health. Sequencing input: blood.

The CDR3 region has the DNA TGCGCCAGCAGCCAAGATGCCTGGTACGAGCAGTACTTC. Encoded protein: CASSQDAWYEQYF. The V call is TRBV4-1, the J call TRBJ2-7; D ambiguous. Trimming cost V 0 bases and J 4 bases, with 7 bases left between them. The CDR3 sequence is 13 residues long. Looked up from germline, CDR1 is MGHRA and CDR2 is YSYEKL.